The clone carrying this T cell receptor (beta chain) came up once. Documented time point: newly diagnosed GD, antithyroid drugs for less than 3 months. PBMCs provided the RNA from which the TCR library was made. iRepertoire HTBI primers and Arm-PCR of CDR3 regions built TCR beta libraries. TCRdb recomputed calls from the multiplex PCR reads with MiXCR, one row per CDR3 protein. Of some 450,000 distinct CDR3 sequences listed, about 15% were seen once; the top ten hold roughly 10%. This sample stems from a study of regulatory T cells in long-lasting Graves disease. Study in general: Antithyroid drugs had been given to newly diagnosed Graves' patients for under 3 months.

CDR1 is MNHEY and CDR2 is SVGEGT in the germline V gene. V was trimmed by 7 bases and J by 2 bases, leaving 18 bases between them. This CDR3 spans 15 amino acids. The sample was also linked to a second study, of T cells in Graves' hyperthyroidism and ophthalmopathy. Per that paper: Pregnant or lactating patients were excluded, as were those with uncontrolled infection or other autoimmune disease. Within blood appeared most thyroid clonotypes that had expanded above 0.001.

This clonotype was sampled from a woman aged 25 to 39 with Graves disease. Sample: peripheral blood mononuclear cells (PBMCs), taken at new diagnosis, from a patient treated with antithyroid drugs. This chain joins TRBV6-2 or TRBV6-3 and TRBJ2-7; D is perhaps TRBD1 (5 bases). The CDR3 DNA reads TGTGCCAGCAAGACGTGGACCAGGGCCCCCTACGAGCAGTACTTC. It encodes CASKTWTRAPYEQYF.